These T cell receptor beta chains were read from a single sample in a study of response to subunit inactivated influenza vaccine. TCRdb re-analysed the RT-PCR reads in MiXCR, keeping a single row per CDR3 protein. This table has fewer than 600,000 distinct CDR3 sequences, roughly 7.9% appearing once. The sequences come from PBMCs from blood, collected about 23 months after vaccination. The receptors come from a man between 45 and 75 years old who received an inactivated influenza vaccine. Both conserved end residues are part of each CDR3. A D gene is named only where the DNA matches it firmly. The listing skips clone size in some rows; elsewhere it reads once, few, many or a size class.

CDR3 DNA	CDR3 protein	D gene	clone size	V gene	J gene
TGTGCCAGCAGTGGGGACAGTGAGGGCTCCTACAATGAGCAGTTCTTC	CASSGDSEGSYNEQFF	TRBD1	.	TRBV2	TRBJ2-1
TGTGCCAGCACCCCACCCTCGAATCAGCCCCAGCATTTT	CASTPPSNQPQHF	.	.	TRBV28	TRBJ1-5
TGTGCCAGCAGTTCCGGGACAGGGAGTCGAGAGACCCAGTACTTC	CASSSGTGSRETQYF	TRBD1	few	TRBV6-5	TRBJ2-5
TGTGCCAGCAGTTTCCTAGCGGGAGGATATGAGCAGTTCTTC	CASSFLAGGYEQFF	TRBD2	many	TRBV12-3/TRBV12-4	TRBJ2-1
TGCAGTGCTAGAGTTAGGGCCCGGGTTACGGGCACAGATACGCAGTATTTT	CSARVRARVTGTDTQYF	.	few	TRBV20-1	TRBJ2-3
TGTGCCAGCAGAGATCTGGGCCTCATCGTCGATACGCAGTATTTT	CASRDLGLIVDTQYF	.	many	TRBV7-2	TRBJ2-3
TGCGCCAGCAGCTTTATGGGACAGGGGGCGCGGGGGGCCAACGTCCTGACTTTC	CASSFMGQGARGANVLTF	TRBD1	few	TRBV5-1	TRBJ2-6
TGTGCCAGCAGCTCAGGACAGGCTTCCTACGAGCAGTACTTC	CASSSGQASYEQYF	TRBD1	.	TRBV9	TRBJ2-7
TGTGCCAGCAGCCGCGGACTAGCGGAAGCAAATGAGCAGTTCTTC	CASSRGLAEANEQFF	TRBD2	.	TRBV3-1	TRBJ2-1
TGTGCCAGCAGCCTCGACCTAGCAACCAATGAGCAGTTCTTC	CASSLDLATNEQFF	.	many	TRBV11-2	TRBJ2-1
TGTGCCAGCAGCTTAGAGTTAGGGCCTAACTATGGCTACACCTTC	CASSLELGPNYGYTF	.	.	TRBV7-9	TRBJ1-2
TGCAGTGCCAAGAAGAAAGGGTTCGGGACTTTAGAGTGGGAGACCCAGTACTTC	CSAKKKGFGTLEWETQYF	.	many	TRBV20-1	TRBJ2-5
TGCAGCGTACCCGGGACGGTAAACACTGAAGCTTTCTTT	CSVPGTVNTEAFF	.	.	TRBV29-1	TRBJ1-1
TGCGCCAGCAGCTTCGGGGACAGGGGCACTGGGGCCAACGTCCTGACTTTC	CASSFGDRGTGANVLTF	TRBD1	few	TRBV5-1	TRBJ2-6
TGCAGCGTTACGAGCGGGAGCGGGTACACCGGGGAGCTGTTTTTT	CSVTSGSGYTGELFF	TRBD2	.	TRBV29-1	TRBJ2-2
TGCAGTGCTAGGTCTCGGACTAGCGGGAGGGCCAGCTCCTACAATGAGCAGTTCTTC	CSARSRTSGRASSYNEQFF	TRBD2	.	TRBV20-1	TRBJ2-1
TGTGCCAGCAGGGGGAAAAACGGGGAGCTGTTTTTT	CASRGKNGELFF	.	many	TRBV2	TRBJ2-2
TGTGCCATCAAAGAGGGGCTAGCCGGGGCAGATACGCAGTATTTT	CAIKEGLAGADTQYF	.	many	TRBV10-3	TRBJ2-3
TGTGCCAGCAGCTGGCTAGCGGGGACAGGCACAGATACGCAGTATTTT	CASSWLAGTGTDTQYF	TRBD2	.	TRBV7-2	TRBJ2-3
TGCAGTGCTATAGGGAGATACGAGCAGTACTTC	CSAIGRYEQYF	.	few	TRBV20-1	TRBJ2-7
TGTGCCAGCAGTTTATGGCAGGGGGCGTTTCCAGATACGCAGTATTTT	CASSLWQGAFPDTQYF	TRBD1	few	TRBV12-3/TRBV12-4	TRBJ2-3
TGTGCCAGCAGCCAGTTTCTAGCGGGGAACACCGGGGAGCTGTTTTTT	CASSQFLAGNTGELFF	TRBD2	.	TRBV3-1	TRBJ2-2
TGCGCCAGCAGCTTGGCCCTACAGGATTCCCCCTACGAGCAGTACTTC	CASSLALQDSPYEQYF	.	few	TRBV5-1	TRBJ2-7
TGTGCCAGCAGTGATGGGGGACTGGCGCAGTATTTT	CASSDGGLAQYF	.	few	TRBV6-4	TRBJ2-3
TGTGCCAGCAGCCAAGATAGCGGGAGGTCCTACGAGCAGTACTTC	CASSQDSGRSYEQYF	TRBD2	many	TRBV3-1	TRBJ2-7
TGTGCCAGTAGTATTTCTCACCGGGAGACCCAGTACTTC	CASSISHRETQYF	.	.	TRBV19	TRBJ2-5
TGTGCCAGCCAGCAGTTTGTCCTAGCGGGATACTACGAGCAGTACTTC	CASQQFVLAGYYEQYF	TRBD2	few	TRBV28	TRBJ2-7
TGTGCCACCCGGCGGGCGAGCTCCTATAATTCACCCCTCCACTTT	CATRRASSYNSPLHF	.	.	TRBV6-2/TRBV6-3	TRBJ1-6
TGTGCCAGCAGCTTAGCCTTCGGCGTACTAGCCAAAAACATTCAGTACTTC	CASSLAFGVLAKNIQYF	.	few	TRBV7-2	TRBJ2-4
TGCGCCAGCAGCCACCTCGCCCCCGGGGAGCTGTTTTTT	CASSHLAPGELFF	.	few	TRBV5-1	TRBJ2-2
TGTGCCTGGAATCGGGACAGGGTTGAGGGTGAGCAGTTCTTC	CAWNRDRVEGEQFF	TRBD1	.	TRBV30	TRBJ2-1
TGTGCCAGCAGCGGAGCGGGGGTTCACACCGGGGAGCTGTTTTTT	CASSGAGVHTGELFF	TRBD2	many	TRBV5-6	TRBJ2-2
TGCGCCAGCAGCCAAGAATGGGCGGGCGGCCGGGTCAAAAACATTCAGTACTTC	CASSQEWAGGRVKNIQYF	.	many	TRBV4-3	TRBJ2-4
TGTGCCAGCGGGGGGCGGGACATTCAGTACTTC	CASGGRDIQYF	.	.	TRBV6-6	TRBJ2-4
TGCGCCAGCAGCTTGGCCGGGACTAACCAAGAGACCCAGTACTTC	CASSLAGTNQETQYF	TRBD2	few	TRBV5-1	TRBJ2-5
TGTGCCAGCAGTTACTGGCTCCCTGGGGGGGGCCGTAATGAGCAGTTCTTC	CASSYWLPGGGRNEQFF	.	.	TRBV6-2/TRBV6-3	TRBJ2-1
TGTGCCAGCTCACCTCTGGCCAGCGCGAACACCGGGGAGCTGTTTTTT	CASSPLASANTGELFF	.	.	TRBV18	TRBJ2-2
TGTGCCAGCAGGGGTACTCAAGAGACCCAGTACTTC	CASRGTQETQYF	.	.	TRBV12-3/TRBV12-4	TRBJ2-5
TGCAGCGTTGAAGATCCTGACAGGGGCTATGGCTACACCTTC	CSVEDPDRGYGYTF	TRBD1	.	TRBV29-1	TRBJ1-2
TGCGCCAGCAGTGGGGCGGGCGCCACCAATGAGCAGTTCTTC	CASSGAGATNEQFF	.	few	TRBV5-1	TRBJ2-1
TGTGCCAGCAGCCGACCCCCCAGGGTACCCCACAATGAGCAGTTCTTC	CASSRPPRVPHNEQFF	.	few	TRBV11-2	TRBJ2-1
TGTGCCAGCAGTGAAAGTCGACGGGAGAGCGAGCAGTACTTC	CASSESRRESEQYF	.	.	TRBV25-1	TRBJ2-7
TGCGCCAGCAGTCTCGACACGAACACCGGGGAGCTGTTTTTT	CASSLDTNTGELFF	.	few	TRBV4-1	TRBJ2-2
TGCAGTGCCACTAGGACTAGCGGAGTTGAGCAGTTCTTC	CSATRTSGVEQFF	TRBD2	many	TRBV20-1	TRBJ2-1
TGTGCCAGCAGTCACAGGGGTTGGAACTATGGCTACACCTTC	CASSHRGWNYGYTF	TRBD1	.	TRBV6-5	TRBJ1-2
TGTGCCAGCAGTGATGGCAGGGGCCTCTACGAGCAGTACTTC	CASSDGRGLYEQYF	.	many	TRBV2	TRBJ2-7
TGTGCCAGCAGCTTACCTAGGGGGCCCCAGCATTTT	CASSLPRGPQHF	.	few	TRBV7-2	TRBJ1-5
TGTGCCAGCAGCTTATCGGGACAGGACAATCAGCCCCAGCATTTT	CASSLSGQDNQPQHF	TRBD1	.	TRBV7-2	TRBJ1-5
TGTGCCATCAGTGCGGCGATGGGGCAGCCGAACACTGAAGCTTTCTTT	CAISAAMGQPNTEAFF	.	.	TRBV10-3	TRBJ1-1
TGTGCCAGCAATACAGGGGGTGGTCAGCCCCAGCATTTT	CASNTGGGQPQHF	TRBD1	few	TRBV7-2	TRBJ1-5
TGTGCCAGCAGTAGAGCTCGGGTTCTGCCGCCCGAGCAGTACTTC	CASSRARVLPPEQYF	.	.	TRBV28	TRBJ2-7
TGTGCCAGCTCACCACCGGGCGGTAGCAATCAGCCCCAGCATTTT	CASSPPGGSNQPQHF	.	.	TRBV18	TRBJ1-5